These 20 T cell receptor beta chains share one sample of origin, sequenced in a study of vaccination effects on CD4 cells after COVID-19. After expansion with viral peptide pools in the ViraFEST assay, antigen-specific CD4+ T cells were sequenced. The culture ran for roughly ten days before CD4+ T cells were isolated. Vaccinated participants had no history of SARS-CoV-2 infection and tested negative for nucleocapsid antibodies. Their target antigens are unknown. Assay: immunoSEQ multiplex PCR; the TCRdb copy retains only in-frame clones and omits some. The data contain tens of thousands of clones, about three quarters of them singletons. The sequenced sample was CD4+ T cells from PBMCs cultured with SARS-CoV-2 spike peptides, obtained before COVID-19 vaccination. These receptors came from a human donor who received a COVID-19 vaccine.

The chain is built from TRBV30 and TRBJ1-5; tentatively, D is TRBD1 (6 bases). This CDR3 contains 15 residues. The germline CDR1 and CDR2 sequences are GTSNPN and SVGIG (reference sequence). V gave up 2 bases and J gave up 0 bases, with 11 bases separating them. DNA for the CDR3: TGTGCCTGGAGTACCGACAGGTATAGCAATCAGCCCCAGCATTTT. It specifies CAWSTDRYSNQPQHF.

The rearrangement joins TRBV12-3 or TRBV12-4 to TRBJ1-2, with a weak D call TRBD1 (6 bases). CDR3 length: 11 amino acids. Deletions cut 8 bases from V and 5 bases from J, with 9 bases between. CDR3 DNA: TGTGCCAGCGAAAGGGGGTATGGCTACACCTTC. This codes for CASERGYGYTF.

In this sample, this clone turned up a few times. The chain has TRBV6-1 and TRBJ2-2; D unclear. V shed 2 bases and J shed 5 bases, with 6 bases lying between them. The CDR3 is 13 residues long. Germline loops: CDR1 MNHNS, CDR2 SASEGT. The CDR3 coding sequence is TGTGCCAGCAGTGAAACACGAACCGGGGAGCTGTTTTTT. This gives the protein CASSETRTGELFF.

This clone turned up a few times. The J gene is TRBJ1-6, the V gene TRBV5-1, with 8 bases identical to TRBD1. J gave up 9 bases and V 5 bases, and 7 bases lay outside the gene matches. The CDR3 spans 14 residues. Germline assignment: CDR1 SGHRS and CDR2 YFSETQ. The CDR3 loop reads CASRDSGGASPLHF. The DNA for the CDR3 is TGCGCCAGCAGGGACTCAGGGGGCGCTTCACCCCTCCACTTT.

This chain joins TRBV4-1 and TRBJ2-5, with D maybe TRBD2 (6 bases). The length of the CDR3 is 15 residues. Germline CDR1 and CDR2: MGHRA and YSYEKL. Deletions cut 0 bases from V and 2 bases from J, with 10 bases between. In DNA form, the CDR3 reads TGCGCCAGCAGCCAAGAGGGGAGGCCGCAAGAGACCCAGTACTTC. Its protein is CASSQEGRPQETQYF.

The chain joins TRBV4-1 to TRBJ2-3; D is possibly TRBD2 (6 bases). CDR1 MGHRA and CDR2 YSYEKL come from the germline V gene. The CDR3 is 17 amino acids. Trimming pared 0 bases from V and 2 bases from J, leaving 15 bases between. The CDR3 is CASSQDTGTPPTDTQYF. The CDR3 region has the DNA TGCGCCAGCAGCCAAGATACCGGGACTCCCCCCACAGATACGCAGTATTTT.

This chain connects TRBV11-2 to TRBJ2-7, with TRBD2 as a possible D gene (6 bases). This CDR3 is built from 13 residues. Trimming removed 5 bases at V and 7 bases at J, with 15 bases between. Germline assignment: CDR1 SGHAT and CDR2 FQNNGV. The chain's CDR3 is CASSLTGVFEQYF. In DNA form, the CDR3 reads TGTGCCAGCAGCCTCACGGGAGTGTTTGAGCAGTACTTC. Looking up the rest from reference TRBV11-2 and TRBJ2-7 gives the full variable domain: EAGVAQSPRYKIIEKRQSVAFWCNPISGHATLYWYQQILGQGPKLLIQFQNNGVVDDSQLPKDRFSAERLKGVDSTLKIQPAKLEDSAVYLCASSLTGVFEQYFGPGTRLTVT.

J is TRBJ2-1 and V is TRBV11-3; no clear D. The length of the CDR3 is 14 residues. V dropped 2 bases and J dropped 6 bases, with 11 bases sitting between them. Germline values: CDR1 SGHNT, CDR2 YENEEA. The CDR3 DNA reads TGTGCCAGCAGCTTATCCGGGCACTTCAATGAGCAGTTCTTC. Protein product: CASSLSGHFNEQFF.

This clone was seen a few times. The chain combines TRBV5-4 with TRBJ1-2; 10 nucleotides match TRBD1. The CDR3 sequence is 14 residues long. From germline, CDR1 is SGHNT and CDR2 YYREEE (reference sequence). Trimming removed 5 bases from V and 4 bases from J; junction bases left unmatched: 5. CDR3 in DNA: TGTGCCAGCAGTCGGGACAGGGGTTCCTATGGCTACACCTTC. It translates to CASSRDRGSYGYTF.

The gene calls are TRBV9 and TRBJ1-6; possibly TRBD1 for D (6 bases). In germline, CDR1 is SGDLS, CDR2 YYNGEE. V was pared by 0 bases and J by 2 bases, with 9 bases between. The length of the CDR3 is 16 residues. CDR3 sequence reads: CASSVAGGAYNSPLHF. CDR3 DNA: TGTGCCAGCAGCGTAGCTGGGGGCGCCTATAATTCACCCCTCCACTTT. The whole variable domain, remainder taken from reference TRBV9 and TRBJ1-6, is DSGVTQTPKHLITATGQRVTLRCSPRSGDLSVYWYQQSLDQGLQFLIQYYNGEERAKGNILERFSAQQFPDLHSELNLSSLELGDSALYFCASSVAGGAYNSPLHFGNGTRLTVT.

The rearrangement links TRBV24-1 to TRBJ2-2; 7 nucleotides align to TRBD2. There are 19 residues in the CDR3. Germline CDR1 is KGHDR and CDR2 is SFDVKD. The V and J ends lost 2 bases and 1 base, in that order; junction bases with no gene match: 12. CDR3 DNA: TGTGCCACCAGTGATTCATTGTCCCCTAGCGGAGTGAACACCGGGGAGCTGTTTTTT. It yields the protein CATSDSLSPSGVNTGELFF.

V and J are TRBV5-4 and TRBJ1-1, with no clear D. The CDR3 extends over 15 amino acids. From germline, CDR1 is SGHNT and CDR2 YYREEE (reference sequence). V was pared by 0 bases and J by 3 bases, with 12 bases between. The CDR3 sequence is CASSLGSPKDTEAFF. The CDR3 nucleotides are TGTGCCAGCAGCTTGGGATCTCCAAAGGACACTGAAGCTTTCTTT.

This clone was seen a handful of times. The CDR3 nucleotides read TGTGCCATCAGTGAGGGACAGGGAGGGATCACCGGGGAGCTGTTTTTT. It specifies CAISEGQGGITGELFF. The chain has TRBV10-3 and TRBJ2-2, with D possibly TRBD1 on 8 matching bases. CDR3 length: 16 residues. V lost 2 bases, J lost 4 bases, and 14 bases lay in between. Germline-derived CDR1 and CDR2 are ENHRY and SYGVKD.

The rearrangement uses TRBV4-2 and TRBJ2-1; 9 bases are shared with TRBD2. V lost 1 base and J lost 7; bases outside the gene matches: 8. Germline loops: CDR1 LGHNA, CDR2 YNFKEQ. This CDR3 is built from 16 residues. DNA of the CDR3: TGTGCCAGCAGCCAAGTGAAGATAGCGGGAGCTAATGAGCAGTTCTTC. Translated, it gives CASSQVKIAGANEQFF.

Comment on this clone: Other DNA sequences in the sample encode the same CDR3. This chain links TRBV5-1 with TRBJ2-5; D may match TRBD1 or TRBD2 (5 bases each). Germline lookup yields CDR1 SGHRS and CDR2 YFSETQ. The CDR3 is 13 amino acids. V was clipped by 3 bases and J by 2 bases, with 8 bases between them. CDR3 region: CASSWDLQETQYF. CDR3 sequence (DNA): TGCGCCAGCAGCTGGGACCTACAAGAGACCCAGTACTTC.

The chain links TRBV5-5 to TRBJ2-2; possibly TRBD2 for D (6 bases). V lost 4 bases and J 2 bases, leaving 15 bases between the germline ends. The CDR3 spans 16 residues. CDR1 and CDR2 (germline): SGHKS, YYEKEE (reference sequence). The CDR3: CASSPLGGVNTGELFF. CDR3 DNA sequence: TGTGCCAGCAGCCCCCTAGGCGGGGTAAACACCGGGGAGCTGTTTTTT. The variable domain in full, with the rest retrieved from reference TRBV5-5 and TRBJ2-2, is DAGVTQSPTHLIKTRGQQVTLRCSPISGHKSVSWYQQVLGQGPQFIFQYYEKEERGRGNFPDRFSARQFPNYSSELNVNALLLGDSALYLCASSPLGGVNTGELFFGEGSRLTVL.

The chain has TRBV6-1 and TRBJ1-5; unclear D gene. The CDR3 totals 13 residues. V lost 2 bases and J 5 bases, leaving 7 bases between the germline ends. Germline values: CDR1 MNHNS, CDR2 SASEGT. DNA of the CDR3: TGTGCCAGCAGTGAATCTCGGGATCAGCCCCAGCATTTT. Residues: CASSESRDQPQHF.

This chain uses TRBV11-1 with TRBJ2-3; D gene uncertain. Trimming removed 5 bases from V and 2 bases from J, with 17 bases in between. Germline CDR1 reads SGHAT; CDR2 reads FQDESV (reference sequence). The CDR3 is 16 residues long. CDR3 protein: CASSDRRFSSTDTQYF. CDR3 nucleotides: TGTGCCAGCAGCGACCGCCGGTTCTCCTCCACAGATACGCAGTATTTT.

The chain carries TRBV4-1 and TRBJ2-3; TRBD2 matches 10 bases. Germline CDR1 is MGHRA and CDR2 is YSYEKL. Germline trimming cut 4 bases from V and 1 base from J; bases unmatched to any gene: 5. This CDR3 has 16 residues. The CDR3 loop reads CASSLQAGGRTDTQYF. The CDR3 nucleotides are TGCGCCAGCAGCCTCCAAGCGGGGGGGCGCACAGATACGCAGTATTTT.

The chain joins TRBV4-1 to TRBJ1-1, with no clear D. The V end lost 0 bases, the J end lost 2 bases, and 13 bases lay between the germline ends. This CDR3 has 16 amino acids. CDR1 is MGHRA and CDR2 is YSYEKL in the germline V gene. CDR3 DNA: TGCGCCAGCAGCCAAGATTGGGTGGCTGTAAACACTGAAGCTTTCTTT. This translates into CASSQDWVAVNTEAFF.